Described below is a single TCR beta chain sequence and its context. What it binds is unknown. This CDR3 spans 14 amino acids. Libraries were prepared by immunoSEQ multiplex PCR; TCRdb keeps only in-frame clonotypes and omits some of them. The sample has approximately 150,000 clones, more than 85% seen once. This sample is part of a study of T cell responses to AZD1222 COVID-19 vaccine. For the study at large: Second doses that came at about 4 or about 12 weeks were put together. Whole-study results and caveats: Donors skewed white British and female; clonal diversity was possibly underestimated.

The material was peripheral blood, obtained on day 0 of AZD1222 vaccination. The J gene is TRBJ1-1, the V gene TRBV21-1; TRBD1, the D gene given by the table, was not confirmed from the DNA. TRBV21-1 is classified as a pseudogene. The TCR was taken from an adult in good health. The DNA of the CDR3 is TGTGCCAGCGATAGTAGACAGTCGAACACTGAAGCTTTCTTT. Translating it yields CASDSRQSNTEAFF.